The T cell receptor beta chain under discussion was sequenced for a study of beta chain features in type 1 diabetes. General observations from the study: In comparison with healthy donors, patients had naive, central memory and Treg TCRB repertoires that appeared more similar. The influence of HLA type on TCRB rearrangement stayed undetermined.

There are a few counts of this clone. Its antigen is unknown. The investigators reverse transcribed all of the isolated RNA, so they sequenced expressed TCRB transcripts. There were approximately 3.5 million reads on average in the naive, central memory and regulatory T cell samples. The protocol was immunoSEQ multiplex PCR, while the TCRdb copy is restricted to in-frame clones and leaves out a portion. The sample consists of hundreds of thousands of clones, around 14% of them appearing once. The authors took one heparinised blood draw, averaging approximately 110 mL, from each donor. V dropped 4 bases and J dropped 1 base, with 7 bases sitting between them. The CDR3 length is 13 residues. The V gene's germline CDR1 is KGHSH and CDR2 LQKENI.

What was sequenced was naive CD4+ T cells from blood. The origin of this receptor is a woman aged 40 to 49 in good health. V usage is TRBV18 and J usage is TRBJ1-1; D uncertain. The CDR3 region has the DNA TGTGCCAGCTCACTTGGCCGGAACACTGAAGCTTTCTTT. This gives the protein CASSLGRNTEAFF.